This T cell receptor beta chain was sequenced in a study of T cell changes during pregnancy in multiple sclerosis. Assay: immunoSEQ multiplex PCR; the TCRdb copy retains only in-frame clones and omits some. Of 75,000 to 85,000 clones in the sample, roughly 93% were seen once. This clone was seen once. This CDR3 is built from 15 residues. Germline assignment: CDR1 SGHVS and CDR2 FQNEAQ. V was pared by 7 bases and J by 4 bases, with 20 bases between. The chain is built from TRBV7-8 and TRBJ2-7, with TRBD1 as a possible D gene (5 bases). The sample here was peripheral blood, taken in the second trimester of pregnancy. The TCR was taken from a female donor with multiple sclerosis, enrolled in a pregnancy study. CDR3 nucleotides: TGTGCCAGCATCCCTAGTCGCACAGGTCGATACGAGCAGTACTTC. Its translation: CASIPSRTGRYEQYF.